This TCR beta chain is from a study of PD-1 blockade in classical Hodgkin lymphoma. The CDR3 spans 15 residues. Trimming pared 4 bases from V and 5 bases from J, leaving 18 bases between. CDR1 and CDR2 (germline): MNHEY, SMNVEV (reference sequence). Repertoires were generated with immunoSEQ multiplex PCR, while TCRdb's copy carries only in-frame clones and drops some. This repertoire shows several thousand clones, around 90% found once; its top ten account for under 40%. Overall study results and limits: Newly diagnosed patients had diversity similar to the baseline diversity of complete responders. There was a significant rise in CD4+ TCR diversity by C4D1, with no such rise for CD8+.

The sample's time point: cycle 4 day 1 (C4D1), after around six weeks of nivolumab. Exposure to brentuximab vedotin varied, and each patient had relapsed following autologous stem cell transplantation. Comment on this clone: Its antigen remains unknown.

The rearrangement uses TRBV27 and TRBJ2-7; tentative D call: TRBD2 (5 bases). The source is a human donor with classical Hodgkin lymphoma. The specimen was peripheral blood mononuclear cells (PBMCs), collected before the fourth cycle of nivolumab. CDR3 nucleotide sequence: TGTGCCAGCAGTTCTTTCCGGGAACCGTACGACGAGCAGTACTTC. This encodes CASSSFREPYDEQYF.